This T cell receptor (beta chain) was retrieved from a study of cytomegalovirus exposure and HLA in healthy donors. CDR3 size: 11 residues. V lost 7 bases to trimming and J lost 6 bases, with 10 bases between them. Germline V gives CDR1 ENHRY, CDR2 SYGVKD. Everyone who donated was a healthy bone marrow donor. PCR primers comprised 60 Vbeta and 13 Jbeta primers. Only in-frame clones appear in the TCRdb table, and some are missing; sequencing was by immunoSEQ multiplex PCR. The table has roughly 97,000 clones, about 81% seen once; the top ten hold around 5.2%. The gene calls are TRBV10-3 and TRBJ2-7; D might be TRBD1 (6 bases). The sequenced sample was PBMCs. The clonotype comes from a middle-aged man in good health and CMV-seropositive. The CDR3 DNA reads TGTGCCATCACGGCAGGGGTCGAGCAGTACTTC. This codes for CAITAGVEQYF.